This TCR beta chain was retrieved from a study of PD-1 blockade in classical Hodgkin lymphoma. Study-level results: According to reports, newly diagnosed patients had lower baseline TCR diversity than healthy donors, and relapsed/refractory patients had lower baseline TCR diversity still. CD4+ but not CD8+ TCR diversity rose significantly by C4D1.

Details on this clone: What it recognizes is unknown.

CDR1 is MDHEN, CDR2 SYDVKM, per germline. The CDR3 is 16 residues long. V was pared by 2 bases and J by 5 bases, with 15 bases between. The time point is: cycle 4 day 1 (C4D1), after less than 7 weeks of nivolumab. Brentuximab vedotin exposure varied, and every patient relapsed after autologous stem cell transplantation. Libraries were prepared by immunoSEQ multiplex PCR; TCRdb keeps only in-frame clonotypes and omits some of them. The repertoire includes over 50,000 clones, more than 75% of them detected once, and roughly 7% sits in the top ten. The sequence derives from a human donor with classical Hodgkin lymphoma. Material: peripheral blood mononuclear cells (PBMCs), obtained before the fourth cycle of nivolumab. This sequence joins TRBV28 and TRBJ2-2; perhaps TRBD2 as D (7 bases). CDR3 DNA: TGTGCCAGCAGTTTAAGGAGAAAGGGGGGGACCGGGGAGCTGTTTTTT. Translating it yields CASSLRRKGGTGELFF.